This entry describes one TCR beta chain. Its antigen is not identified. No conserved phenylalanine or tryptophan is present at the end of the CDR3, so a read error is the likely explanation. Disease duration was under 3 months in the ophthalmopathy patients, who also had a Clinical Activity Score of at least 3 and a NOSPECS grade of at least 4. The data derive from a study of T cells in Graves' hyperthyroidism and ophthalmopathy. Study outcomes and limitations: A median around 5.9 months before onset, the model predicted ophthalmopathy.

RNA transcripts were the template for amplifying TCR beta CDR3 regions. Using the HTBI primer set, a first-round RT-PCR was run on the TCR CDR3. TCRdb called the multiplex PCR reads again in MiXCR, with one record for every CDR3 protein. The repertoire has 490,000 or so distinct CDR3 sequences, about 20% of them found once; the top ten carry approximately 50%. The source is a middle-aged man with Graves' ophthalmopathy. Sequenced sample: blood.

CDR3 protein: CASSPMTGRETQYL. In DNA, the CDR3 is TGTGCCAGCAGTCCAATGACAGGGAGAGAGACCCAGTACCTC. The chain has TRBV12-3 or TRBV12-4 and TRBJ2-5; 7 nucleotides agree with TRBD1. V dropped 5 bases and J dropped 4; count of bases not matched to a gene: 7. This CDR3 region has 14 residues.